The present T cell receptor beta chain was sequenced within a study of post-analysis software for immune sequencing data. Notes on this clonotype: What it binds is unknown.

TCR beta cDNA libraries included unique molecular identifiers. Out of 1 to 10 million T cells, some 480,000 cDNA molecules were generated. TCRdb ran MiXCR on the PCR reads and lists one entry per CDR3 protein. The top ten clones hold over 1.5% of a sample with more than 450,000 distinct CDR3 sequences, around 40% of them seen once. Study-wide points: Controls showed lower frequencies than patients for a few TRBV segments, and TRBV5-6, TRBV5-1 and TRBV20-1 were among these. Strong same-batch co-clustering of samples appeared with F measure clustering. Multiple sclerosis patients showed significantly lower normalized Chao1 diversity than controls did.

CDR3 size: 14 residues. The V segment lost 4 bases and the J segment 4 bases; nucleotides outside the gene matches: 3. Sequenced material: blood. The TCR comes from a girl aged 5-17 years with multiple sclerosis. This chain links TRBV12-3 or TRBV12-4 with TRBJ2-3; 9 nucleotides align to TRBD2. The DNA for the CDR3 is TGTGCCAGCAGTTACCTAGCGGGACCAGATACGCAGTATTTT. This translates into CASSYLAGPDTQYF.